This T cell receptor beta chain derives from a study of blood T cell repertoires in COVID-19. Background on the study: The samples span acute and convalescent COVID-19 from the United States, Italy and Spain.

The data were produced by immunoSEQ multiplex PCR, yet TCRdb's version contains in-frame clones alone and is incomplete. The table lists around 250,000 clones, approximately 86% of them singletons. The V gene's germline CDR1 is MNHEY and CDR2 SMNVEV (reference sequence). The V segment lost 5 bases and the J segment 6 bases; nucleotides outside the gene matches: 3. The CDR3 length is 15 residues. This chain joins TRBV27 and TRBJ1-6; 11 bases align to TRBD1. This receptor was obtained from a woman aged 60-70 years who had recovered from COVID-19. Sequencing was done on a sample of peripheral blood. In nucleotides, the CDR3 is TGTGCCAGCAGTGCCGGGACAGGGGGTAATTCACCCCTCCACTTT. This gives the protein CASSAGTGGNSPLHF.